This T cell receptor beta chain comes out of a study of Graves' ophthalmopathy and Graves' hyperthyroidism. Study observations and caveats: As the model predicted ophthalmopathy progression, it achieved a sensitivity of 70.59% and a specificity of about 72%. Thyroid clonotypes that were expanded above 0.001 frequency mostly also appeared in blood.

This clonotype was detected ten times or more. Its antigen is not identified. Amplification of TCR beta CDR3 regions used RNA transcripts. RT-PCR with HTBI primers came first, then second-round multiplex PCR. MiXCR was run by TCRdb on the multiplex PCR reads, yielding one entry per CDR3 protein. Among about 400,000 distinct CDR3 sequences, about a sixth were seen once, and the ten largest hold around 1.6%. Enrollment excluded any patients with other autoimmune diseases, uncontrolled infections, pregnancy or lactation. What supplied the PBMCs was about 9.1 ml of fresh peripheral blood. V lost 4 bases to trimming and J lost 1 base, with 17 bases between them. CDR3 length: 16 amino acids. CDR1 and CDR2 from the germline V gene are SGHRS and YFSETQ.

V is TRBV5-1 and J is TRBJ1-1; no firm D call. The clonotype comes from a woman in her late teens or twenties with Graves' ophthalmopathy. Sequenced input: peripheral blood. The CDR3 sequence: CASSPPARSPNTEAFF. The CDR3 DNA reads as TGCGCCAGCAGCCCGCCGGCACGGAGCCCGAACACTGAAGCTTTCTTT.